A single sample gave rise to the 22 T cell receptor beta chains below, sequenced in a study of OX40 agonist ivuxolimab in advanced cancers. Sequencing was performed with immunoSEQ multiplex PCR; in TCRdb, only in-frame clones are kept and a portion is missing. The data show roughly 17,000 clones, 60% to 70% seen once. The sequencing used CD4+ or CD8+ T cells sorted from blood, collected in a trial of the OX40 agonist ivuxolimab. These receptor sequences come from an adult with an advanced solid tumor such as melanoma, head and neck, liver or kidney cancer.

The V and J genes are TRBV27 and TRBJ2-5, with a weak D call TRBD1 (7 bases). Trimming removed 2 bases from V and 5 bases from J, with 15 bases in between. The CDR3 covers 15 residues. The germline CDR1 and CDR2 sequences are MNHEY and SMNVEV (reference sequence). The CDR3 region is CASSLTAGQYETQYF. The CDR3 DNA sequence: TGTGCCAGCAGTTTAACGGCGGGACAGTACGAGACCCAGTACTTC.

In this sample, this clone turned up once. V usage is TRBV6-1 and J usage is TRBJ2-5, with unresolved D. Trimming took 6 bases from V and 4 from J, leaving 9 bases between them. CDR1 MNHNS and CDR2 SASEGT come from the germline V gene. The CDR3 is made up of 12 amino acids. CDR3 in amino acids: CASRPERETQYF. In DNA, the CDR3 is TGTGCCAGCAGACCAGAGAGAGAGACCCAGTACTTC.

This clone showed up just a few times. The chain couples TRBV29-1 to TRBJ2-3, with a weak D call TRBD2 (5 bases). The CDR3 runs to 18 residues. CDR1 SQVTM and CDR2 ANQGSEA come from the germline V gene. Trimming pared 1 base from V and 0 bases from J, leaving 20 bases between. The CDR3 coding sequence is TGCAGCGTTGAAGTGGGAGAAGCAACAAGAGCTAGCACAGATACGCAGTATTTT. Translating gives CSVEVGEATRASTDTQYF.

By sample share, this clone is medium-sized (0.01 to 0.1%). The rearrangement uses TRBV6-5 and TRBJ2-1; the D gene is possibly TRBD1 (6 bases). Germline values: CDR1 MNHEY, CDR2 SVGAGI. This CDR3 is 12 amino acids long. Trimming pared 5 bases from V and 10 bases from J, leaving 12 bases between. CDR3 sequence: CASSAGQWEQFF. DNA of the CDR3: TGTGCCAGCAGTGCCGGACAGTGGGAGCAGTTCTTC.

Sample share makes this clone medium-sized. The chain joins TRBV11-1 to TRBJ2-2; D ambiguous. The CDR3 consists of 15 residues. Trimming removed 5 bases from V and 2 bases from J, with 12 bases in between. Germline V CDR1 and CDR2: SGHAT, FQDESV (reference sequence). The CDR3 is CASSLGQINTGELFF. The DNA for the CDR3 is TGTGCCAGCAGCCTAGGGCAAATAAACACCGGGGAGCTGTTTTTT.

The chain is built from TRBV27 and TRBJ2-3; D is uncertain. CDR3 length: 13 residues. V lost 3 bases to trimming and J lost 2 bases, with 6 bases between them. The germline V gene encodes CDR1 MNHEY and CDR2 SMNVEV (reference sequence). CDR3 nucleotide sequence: TGTGCCAGCAGTTTCGACTCCACAGATACGCAGTATTTT. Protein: CASSFDSTDTQYF.

CDR3 nucleotide sequence: TGTGCCAGCTCTCCGGACGGGAACACTGAAGCTTTCTTT. As protein: CASSPDGNTEAFF. The chain has TRBV28 and TRBJ1-1; D is undetermined. Germline V gives CDR1 MDHEN, CDR2 SYDVKM. Trimming took off 8 bases at V and 1 base at J, with 11 bases between the two ends. CDR3 length: 13 amino acids.

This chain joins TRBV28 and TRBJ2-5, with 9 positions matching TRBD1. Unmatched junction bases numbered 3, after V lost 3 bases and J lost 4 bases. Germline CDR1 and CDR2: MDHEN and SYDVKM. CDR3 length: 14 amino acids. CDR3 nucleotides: TGTGCCAGCAGTTTTGGGACAGGGATAGAGACCCAGTACTTC. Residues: CASSFGTGIETQYF. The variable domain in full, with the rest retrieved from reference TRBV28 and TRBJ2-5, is DVKVTQSSRYLVKRTGEKVFLECVQDMDHENMFWYRQDPGLGLRLIYFSYDVKMKEKGDIPEGYSVSREKKERFSLILESASTNQTSMYLCASSFGTGIETQYFGPGTRLLVL.

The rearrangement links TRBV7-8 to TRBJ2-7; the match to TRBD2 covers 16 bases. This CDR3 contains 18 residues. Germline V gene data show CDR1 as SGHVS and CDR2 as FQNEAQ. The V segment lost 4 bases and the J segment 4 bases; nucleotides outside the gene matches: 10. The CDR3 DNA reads TGTGCCAGCAGCTCGGGTCGGGGACTAGCGGGAGGGGGATACGAGCAGTACTTC. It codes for CASSSGRGLAGGGYEQYF.

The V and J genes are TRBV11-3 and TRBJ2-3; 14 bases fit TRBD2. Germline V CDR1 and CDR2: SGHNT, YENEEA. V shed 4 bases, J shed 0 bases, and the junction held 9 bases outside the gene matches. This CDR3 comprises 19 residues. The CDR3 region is CASSWGLAGVRDSTDTQYF. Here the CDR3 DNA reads TGTGCCAGCAGCTGGGGACTAGCGGGAGTTCGCGACAGCACAGATACGCAGTATTTT.

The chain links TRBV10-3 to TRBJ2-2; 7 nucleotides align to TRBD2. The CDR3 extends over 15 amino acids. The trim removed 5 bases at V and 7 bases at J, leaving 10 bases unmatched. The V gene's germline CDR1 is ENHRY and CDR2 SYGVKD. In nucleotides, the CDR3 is TGTGCCATCAGTCCCACTACTAGCGACGACGGGGAGCTGTTTTTT. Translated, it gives CAISPTTSDDGELFF.

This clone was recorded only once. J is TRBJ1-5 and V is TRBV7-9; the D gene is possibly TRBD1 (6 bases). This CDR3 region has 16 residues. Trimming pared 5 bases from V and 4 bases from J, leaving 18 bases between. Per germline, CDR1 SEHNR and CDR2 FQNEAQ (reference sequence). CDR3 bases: TGTGCCAGCAGCGGCCCAACAGGGCTGGGGAATCAGCCCCAGCATTTT. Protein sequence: CASSGPTGLGNQPQHF.

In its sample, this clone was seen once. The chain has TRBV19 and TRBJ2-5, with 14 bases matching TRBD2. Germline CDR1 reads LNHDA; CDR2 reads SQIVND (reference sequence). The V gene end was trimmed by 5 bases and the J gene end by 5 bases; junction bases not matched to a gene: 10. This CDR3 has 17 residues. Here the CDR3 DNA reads TGTGCCAGTAGTCCCGGGACTAGCGGGAGAATGCGGGAGACCCAGTACTTC. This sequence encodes CASSPGTSGRMRETQYF.

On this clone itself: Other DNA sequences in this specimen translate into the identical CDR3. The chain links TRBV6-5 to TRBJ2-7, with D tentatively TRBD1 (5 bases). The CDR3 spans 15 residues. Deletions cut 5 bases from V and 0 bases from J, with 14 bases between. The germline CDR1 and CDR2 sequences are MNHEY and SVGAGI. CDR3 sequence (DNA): TGTGCCAGCAGTACCCCAACAGGAACCTCCTACGAGCAGTACTTC. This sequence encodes CASSTPTGTSYEQYF.

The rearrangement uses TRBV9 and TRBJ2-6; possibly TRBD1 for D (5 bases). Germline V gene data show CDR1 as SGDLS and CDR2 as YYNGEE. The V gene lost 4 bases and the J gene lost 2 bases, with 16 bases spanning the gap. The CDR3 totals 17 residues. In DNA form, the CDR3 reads TGTGCCAGCAGCCTCCCCATCCAAGGGGCTGGGGCCAACGTCCTGACTTTC. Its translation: CASSLPIQGAGANVLTF.

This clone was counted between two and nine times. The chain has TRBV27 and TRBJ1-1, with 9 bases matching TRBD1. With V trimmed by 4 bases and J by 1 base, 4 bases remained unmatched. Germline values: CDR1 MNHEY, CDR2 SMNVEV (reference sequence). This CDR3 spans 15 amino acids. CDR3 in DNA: TGTGCCAGCAGTTCGCGACAGGGGGGGAACACTGAAGCTTTCTTT. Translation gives CASSSRQGGNTEAFF.

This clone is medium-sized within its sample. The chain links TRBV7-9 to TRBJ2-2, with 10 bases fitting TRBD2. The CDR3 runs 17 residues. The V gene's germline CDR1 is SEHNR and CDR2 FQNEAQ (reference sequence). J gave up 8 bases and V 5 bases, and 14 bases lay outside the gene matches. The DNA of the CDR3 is TGTGCCAGCAGCCCACGGGCTATGGGACTAGCGAAGGGGGAGCTGTTTTTT. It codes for CASSPRAMGLAKGELFF.

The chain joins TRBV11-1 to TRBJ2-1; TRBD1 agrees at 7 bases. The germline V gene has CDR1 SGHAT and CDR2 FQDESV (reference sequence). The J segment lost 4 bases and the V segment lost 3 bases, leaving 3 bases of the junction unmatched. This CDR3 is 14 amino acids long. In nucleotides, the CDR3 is TGTGCCAGCAGCTTCCGGGACAGTTACAATGAGCAGTTCTTC. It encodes CASSFRDSYNEQFF.

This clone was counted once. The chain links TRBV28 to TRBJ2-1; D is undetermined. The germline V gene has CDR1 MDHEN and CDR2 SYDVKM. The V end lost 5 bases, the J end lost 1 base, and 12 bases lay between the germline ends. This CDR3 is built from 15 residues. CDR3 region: CASSLGIESYNEQFF. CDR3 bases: TGTGCCAGCAGTCTTGGGATCGAATCCTACAATGAGCAGTTCTTC.

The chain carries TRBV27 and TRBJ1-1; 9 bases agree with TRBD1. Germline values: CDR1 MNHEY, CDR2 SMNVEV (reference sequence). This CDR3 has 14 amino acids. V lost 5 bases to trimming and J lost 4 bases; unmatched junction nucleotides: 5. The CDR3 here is CASSTGQGGTEAFF. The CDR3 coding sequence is TGTGCCAGCAGTACGGGACAGGGAGGCACTGAAGCTTTCTTT.

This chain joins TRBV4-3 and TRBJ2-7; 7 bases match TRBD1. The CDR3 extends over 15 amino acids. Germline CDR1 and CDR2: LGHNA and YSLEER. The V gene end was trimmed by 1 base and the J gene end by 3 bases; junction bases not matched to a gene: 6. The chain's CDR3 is CASSQGGTVDYEQYF. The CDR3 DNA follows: TGCGCCAGCAGCCAAGGGGGGACAGTCGACTACGAGCAGTACTTC.

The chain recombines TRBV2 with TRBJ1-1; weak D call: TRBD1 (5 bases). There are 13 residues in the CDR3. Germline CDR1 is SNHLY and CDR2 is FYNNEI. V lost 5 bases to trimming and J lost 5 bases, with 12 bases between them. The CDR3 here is CASSPQVSTEAFF. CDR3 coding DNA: TGTGCCAGCAGTCCACAGGTCTCGACTGAAGCTTTCTTT.